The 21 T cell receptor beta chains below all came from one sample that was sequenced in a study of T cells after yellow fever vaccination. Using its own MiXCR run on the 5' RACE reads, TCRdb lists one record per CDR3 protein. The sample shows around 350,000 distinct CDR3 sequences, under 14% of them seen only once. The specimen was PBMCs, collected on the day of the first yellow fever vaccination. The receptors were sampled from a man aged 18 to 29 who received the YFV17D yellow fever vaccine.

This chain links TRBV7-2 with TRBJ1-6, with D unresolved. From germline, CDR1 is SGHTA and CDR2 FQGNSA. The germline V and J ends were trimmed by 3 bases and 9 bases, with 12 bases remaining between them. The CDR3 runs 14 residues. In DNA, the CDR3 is TGTGCCAGCAGCTTCGGCCAGTATGGTTCACCCCTCCACTTT. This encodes CASSFGQYGSPLHF.

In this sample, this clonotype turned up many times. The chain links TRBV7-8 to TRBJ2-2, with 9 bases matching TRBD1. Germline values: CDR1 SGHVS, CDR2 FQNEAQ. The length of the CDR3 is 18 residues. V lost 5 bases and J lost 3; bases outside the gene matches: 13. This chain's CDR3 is CASSPQQTGGVDTGELFF. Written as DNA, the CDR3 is TGTGCCAGCAGCCCTCAACAAACAGGGGGCGTCGACACCGGGGAGCTGTTTTTT.

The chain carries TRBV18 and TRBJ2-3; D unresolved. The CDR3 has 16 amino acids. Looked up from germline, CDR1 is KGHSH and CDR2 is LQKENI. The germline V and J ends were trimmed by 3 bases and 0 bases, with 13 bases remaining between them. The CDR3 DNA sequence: TGTGCCAGCTCACCCCTGCCGGGTGCTAGCACAGATACGCAGTATTTT. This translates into CASSPLPGASTDTQYF.

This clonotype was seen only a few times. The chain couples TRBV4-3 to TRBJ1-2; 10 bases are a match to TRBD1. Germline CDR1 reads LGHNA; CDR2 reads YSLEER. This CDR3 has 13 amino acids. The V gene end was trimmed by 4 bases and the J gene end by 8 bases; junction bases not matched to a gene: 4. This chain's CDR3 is CASSRQGAEGYTF. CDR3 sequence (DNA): TGCGCCAGCAGCCGACAGGGGGCGGAGGGCTACACCTTC.

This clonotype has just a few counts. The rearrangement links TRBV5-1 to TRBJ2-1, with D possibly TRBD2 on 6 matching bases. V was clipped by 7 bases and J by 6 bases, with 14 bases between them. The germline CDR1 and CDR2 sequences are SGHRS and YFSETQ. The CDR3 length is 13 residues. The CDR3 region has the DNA TGCGCCAGCGCCTGGGGAGGCCGCAATGAGCAGTTCTTC. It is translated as CASAWGGRNEQFF.

CDR3 residues: CSVAAGGAYEQYF. CDR3 DNA: TGCAGCGTTGCAGCAGGAGGTGCCTACGAGCAGTACTTC. The chain employs TRBV29-1 and TRBJ2-7, with TRBD2 as a possible D gene (5 bases). Germline V gene data show CDR1 as SQVTM and CDR2 as ANQGSEA. The V end lost 4 bases, the J end lost 2 bases, and 12 bases lay between the germline ends. The CDR3 runs 13 residues.

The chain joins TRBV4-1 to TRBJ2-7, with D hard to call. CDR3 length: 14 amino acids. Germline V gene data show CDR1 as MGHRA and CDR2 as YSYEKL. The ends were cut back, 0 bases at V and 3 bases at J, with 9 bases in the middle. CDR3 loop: CASSQEPAFYEQYF. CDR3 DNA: TGCGCCAGCAGCCAAGAGCCGGCCTTCTACGAGCAGTACTTC.

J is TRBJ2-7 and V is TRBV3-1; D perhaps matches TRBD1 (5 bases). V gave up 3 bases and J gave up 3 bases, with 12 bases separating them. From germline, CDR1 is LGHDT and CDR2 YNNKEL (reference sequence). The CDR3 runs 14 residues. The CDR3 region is CASSQGTRGYEQYV. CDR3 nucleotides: TGTGCCAGCAGCCAGGGTACAAGGGGCTACGAGCAGTACGTC.

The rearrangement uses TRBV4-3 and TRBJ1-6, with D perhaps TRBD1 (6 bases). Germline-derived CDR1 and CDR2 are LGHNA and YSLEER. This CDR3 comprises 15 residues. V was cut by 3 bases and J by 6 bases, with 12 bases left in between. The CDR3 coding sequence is TGCGCCAGCAGCCATTCCCGGGACATTAATTCACCCCTCCACTTT. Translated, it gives CASSHSRDINSPLHF.

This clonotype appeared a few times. The CDR3 sequence is CASSLLQRGSYNEQFF. The CDR3 DNA follows: TGTGCCAGCAGCTTGTTACAGCGGGGCTCCTACAATGAGCAGTTCTTC. This sequence joins TRBV5-5 and TRBJ2-1; 7 bases fit TRBD2. Per germline, CDR1 SGHKS and CDR2 YYEKEE (reference sequence). The ends lost 1 base at V and 0 bases at J; junction bases unmatched: 4. The CDR3 consists of 16 residues.

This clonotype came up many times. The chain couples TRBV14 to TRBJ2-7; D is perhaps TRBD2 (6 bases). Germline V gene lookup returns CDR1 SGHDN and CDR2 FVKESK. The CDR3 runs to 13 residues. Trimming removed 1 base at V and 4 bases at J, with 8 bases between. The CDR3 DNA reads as TGTGCCAGCAGCCAAGCGGGAGCTTACGAGCAGTACTTC. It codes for CASSQAGAYEQYF.

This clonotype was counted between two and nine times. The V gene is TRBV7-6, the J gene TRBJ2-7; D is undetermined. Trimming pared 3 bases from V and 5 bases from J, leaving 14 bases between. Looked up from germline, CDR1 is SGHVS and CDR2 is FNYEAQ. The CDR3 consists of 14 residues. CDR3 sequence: CASSFDWPIHEQYF. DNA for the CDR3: TGTGCCAGCAGCTTCGACTGGCCCATCCACGAGCAGTACTTC. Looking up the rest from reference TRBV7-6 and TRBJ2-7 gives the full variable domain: GAGVSQSPRYKVTKRGQDVALRCDPISGHVSLYWYRQALGQGPEFLTYFNYEAQQDKSGLPNDRFSAERPEGSISTLTIQRTEQRDSAMYRCASSFDWPIHEQYFGPGTRLTVT.

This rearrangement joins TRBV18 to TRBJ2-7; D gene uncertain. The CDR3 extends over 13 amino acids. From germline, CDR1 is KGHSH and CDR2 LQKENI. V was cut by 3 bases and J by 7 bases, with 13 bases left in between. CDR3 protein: CASSPQESGEQYF. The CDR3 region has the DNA TGTGCCAGCTCACCCCAAGAGTCCGGGGAGCAGTACTTC.

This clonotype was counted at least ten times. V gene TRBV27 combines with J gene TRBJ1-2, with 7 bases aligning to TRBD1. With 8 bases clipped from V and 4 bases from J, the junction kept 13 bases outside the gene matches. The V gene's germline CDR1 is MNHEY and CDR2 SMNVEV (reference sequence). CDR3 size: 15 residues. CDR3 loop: CASGFLGQALYGYTF. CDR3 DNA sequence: TGTGCCAGCGGCTTTCTTGGACAGGCCCTCTATGGCTACACCTTC.

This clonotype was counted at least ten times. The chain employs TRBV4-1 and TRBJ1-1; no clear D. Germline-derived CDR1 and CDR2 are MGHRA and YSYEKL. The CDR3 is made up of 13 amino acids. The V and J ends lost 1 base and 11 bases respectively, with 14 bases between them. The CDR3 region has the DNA TGCGCCAGCAGCCAAGTAGAAGTCGCGGCCGCTTTCTTT. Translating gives CASSQVEVAAAFF.

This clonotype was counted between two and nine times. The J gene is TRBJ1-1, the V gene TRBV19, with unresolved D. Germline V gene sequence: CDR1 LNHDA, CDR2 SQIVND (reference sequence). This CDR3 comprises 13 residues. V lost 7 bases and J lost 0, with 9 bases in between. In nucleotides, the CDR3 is TGTGCCAGTAATCCTTCCATGAACACTGAAGCTTTCTTT. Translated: CASNPSMNTEAFF. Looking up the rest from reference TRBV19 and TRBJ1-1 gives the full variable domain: DGGITQSPKYLFRKEGQNVTLSCEQNLNHDAMYWYRQDPGQGLRLIYYSQIVNDFQKGDIAEGYSVSREKKESFPLTVTSAQKNPTAFYLCASNPSMNTEAFFGQGTRLTVV.

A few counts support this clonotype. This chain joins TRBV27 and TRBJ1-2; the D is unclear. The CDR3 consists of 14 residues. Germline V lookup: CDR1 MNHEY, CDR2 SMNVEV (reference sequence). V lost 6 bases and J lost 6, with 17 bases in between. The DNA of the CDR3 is TGTGCCAGCAGACCCTCCCTAAACCCAAATGGCTACACCTTC. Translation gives CASRPSLNPNGYTF.

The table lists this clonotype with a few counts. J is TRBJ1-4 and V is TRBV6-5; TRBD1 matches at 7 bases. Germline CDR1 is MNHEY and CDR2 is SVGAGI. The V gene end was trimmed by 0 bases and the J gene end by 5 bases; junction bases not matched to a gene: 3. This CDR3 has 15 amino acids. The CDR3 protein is CASSYSGQNNEKLFF. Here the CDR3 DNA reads TGTGCCAGCAGTTACTCGGGACAGAACAATGAAAAACTGTTTTTT.

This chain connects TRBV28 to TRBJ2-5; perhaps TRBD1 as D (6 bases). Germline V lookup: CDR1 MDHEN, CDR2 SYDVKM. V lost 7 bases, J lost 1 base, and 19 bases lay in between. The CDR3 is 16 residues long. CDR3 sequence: CASILPPHRAQETQYF. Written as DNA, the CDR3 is TGTGCCAGCATCCTCCCTCCCCACAGGGCCCAAGAGACCCAGTACTTC.

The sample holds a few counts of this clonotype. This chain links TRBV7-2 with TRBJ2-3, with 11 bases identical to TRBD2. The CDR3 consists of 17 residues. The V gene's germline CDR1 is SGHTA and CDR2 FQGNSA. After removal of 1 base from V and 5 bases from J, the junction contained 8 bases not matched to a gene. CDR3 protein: CASSLVALAGGRDTQYF. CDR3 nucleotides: TGTGCCAGCAGCTTAGTCGCCCTAGCGGGGGGTAGAGATACGCAGTATTTT.

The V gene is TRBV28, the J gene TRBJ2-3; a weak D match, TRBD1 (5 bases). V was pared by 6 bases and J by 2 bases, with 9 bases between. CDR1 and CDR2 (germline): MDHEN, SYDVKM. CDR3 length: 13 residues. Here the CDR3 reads CASRGVLTDTQYF. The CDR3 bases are TGTGCCAGCAGAGGGGTCCTCACAGATACGCAGTATTTT.